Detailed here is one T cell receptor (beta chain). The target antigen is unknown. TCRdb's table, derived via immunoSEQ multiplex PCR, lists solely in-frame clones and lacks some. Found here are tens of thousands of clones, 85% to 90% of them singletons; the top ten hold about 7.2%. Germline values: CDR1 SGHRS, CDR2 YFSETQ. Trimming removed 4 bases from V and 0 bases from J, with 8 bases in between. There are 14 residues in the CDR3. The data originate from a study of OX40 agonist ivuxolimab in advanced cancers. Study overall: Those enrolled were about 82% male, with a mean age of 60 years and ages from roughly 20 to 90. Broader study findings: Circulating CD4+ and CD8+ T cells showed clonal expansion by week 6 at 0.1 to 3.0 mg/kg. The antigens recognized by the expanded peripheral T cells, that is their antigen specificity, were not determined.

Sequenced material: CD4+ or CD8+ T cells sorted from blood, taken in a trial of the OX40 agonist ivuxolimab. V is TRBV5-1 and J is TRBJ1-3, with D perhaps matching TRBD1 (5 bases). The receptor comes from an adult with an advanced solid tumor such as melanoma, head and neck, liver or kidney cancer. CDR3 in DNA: TGCGCCAGCAGCCAGGGCCACTCTGGAAACACCATATATTTT. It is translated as CASSQGHSGNTIYF. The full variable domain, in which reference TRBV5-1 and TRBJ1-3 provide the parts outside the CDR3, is KAGVTQTPRYLIKTRGQQVTLSCSPISGHRSVSWYQQTPGQGLQFLFEYFSETQRNKGNFPGRFSGRQFSNSRSEMNVSTLELGDSALYLCASSQGHSGNTIYFGEGSWLTVV.